One sample yielded the 30 T cell receptor beta chains listed below, sequenced in a study of patients and donors after allogeneic stem cell transplantation (TCRdb year 2020). Libraries were constructed by RT-PCR. The data were produced on a NextSeq 550. TCRdb reprocessing: public reads trimmed at Q25 with fastp, clones called with MiXCR, in-frame beta chains kept. For every CDR3 protein sequence, its rows merge into one entry that carries the most common genes and DNA. The sample table lists some 90,000 distinct CDR3 sequences, around 48% of them with a count of one. The ten top clones hold around 55% of the sample. The sample taken for sequencing was blood, either unsorted or a sorted T cell fraction (not recorded which). These receptors all stem from a human donor who was either an allogeneic HSCT recipient or a stem cell or donor lymphocyte infusion donor (not recorded which). It is not recorded whose cells these are; they may come from a transplant donor.

The chain employs TRBV5-6 and TRBJ1-1, with D perhaps matching TRBD1 (5 bases). Germline V lookup: CDR1 SGHDT, CDR2 YYEEEE. The length of the CDR3 is 15 residues. Between the trimmed V and J ends, which lost 3 bases and 0 bases, there was a span of 12 bases. In DNA, the CDR3 is TGTGCCAGCAGCTGGGACCGCAGATTGAACACTGAAGCTTTCTTT. Amino acids: CASSWDRRLNTEAFF.

The CDR3 protein is CASSLSGDEKLFF. The CDR3 DNA is TGTGCCAGCAGCTTATCAGGGGATGAAAAACTGTTTTTT. V usage is TRBV7-8 and J usage is TRBJ1-4; maybe TRBD1 (6 bases). This CDR3 comprises 13 residues. The ends were cut back, 2 bases at V and 6 bases at J, with 7 bases in the middle. Germline CDR1 SGHVS, CDR2 FQNEAQ.

This clonotype was counted between two and nine times. The CDR3 DNA sequence: TGCAGTGCTATCCGGGACAGGGAATATGGCTACACCTTC. It translates to CSAIRDREYGYTF. This chain joins TRBV20-1 and TRBJ1-2; TRBD1 matches 9 bases. The V gene end was trimmed by 4 bases and the J gene end by 5 bases; junction bases not matched to a gene: 5. Germline values: CDR1 DFQATT, CDR2 SNEGSKA (reference sequence). The length of the CDR3 is 13 residues.

This chain connects TRBV20-1 to TRBJ1-2; 7 bases map to TRBD1. V lost 0 bases and J lost 4; bases outside the gene matches: 2. The CDR3 runs 13 residues. CDR1 DFQATT and CDR2 SNEGSKA come from the germline V gene (reference sequence). The chain's CDR3 is CSARDWDSYGYTF. The DNA for the CDR3 is TGCAGTGCTAGAGACTGGGACAGCTATGGCTACACCTTC.

CDR3 DNA sequence: TGTGCCATCACCCCAGAGATATCCTACAATGAGCAGTTCTTC. Its translation is CAITPEISYNEQFF. This chain joins TRBV10-3 and TRBJ2-1; no clear D gene. Trimming removed 7 bases at V and 1 base at J, with 11 bases between. CDR1 and CDR2 from the germline V gene are ENHRY and SYGVKD. The CDR3 is 14 residues long.

This clonotype has only a few counts. The V call is TRBV5-1, the J call TRBJ1-3; 7 bases agree with TRBD1. Germline V gene sequence: CDR1 SGHRS, CDR2 YFSETQ. CDR3 size: 16 residues. J lost 0 bases, V lost 4 bases, and 7 bases had no gene match. CDR3 sequence reads: CASSGGTASSGNTIYF. CDR3 bases: TGCGCCAGCAGCGGCGGGACAGCGAGCTCTGGAAACACCATATATTTT.

The chain is built from TRBV6-1 and TRBJ2-6; no definite D call. Germline CDR1 reads MNHNS; CDR2 reads SASEGT. The CDR3 is 14 residues long. With 1 base removed from V and 4 bases from J, the gap between germline ends came to 5 bases. The CDR3 loop reads CASSEESGANVLTF. The CDR3 DNA follows: TGTGCCAGCAGTGAAGAGTCCGGGGCCAACGTCCTGACTTTC.

The V gene is TRBV6-6, the J gene TRBJ1-1; no firm D call. The germline V gene encodes CDR1 MNHNY and CDR2 SVGAGI (reference sequence). V dropped 1 base and J dropped 2 bases, with 5 bases sitting between them. This CDR3 is 13 amino acids long. The CDR3 sequence is CASSYLLNTEAFF. CDR3 in DNA: TGTGCCAGCAGTTACTTATTAAACACTGAAGCTTTCTTT.

This chain joins TRBV7-8 and TRBJ1-2; a possible D gene is TRBD1 (5 bases). This CDR3 has 15 residues. Trimming took off 7 bases at V and 2 bases at J, with 17 bases between the two ends. Germline assignment: CDR1 SGHVS and CDR2 FQNEAQ. This CDR3 is CASNPRGRDNYGYTF. The DNA of the CDR3 is TGTGCCAGCAACCCTCGGGGCAGGGACAACTATGGCTACACCTTC.

CDR3 DNA sequence: TGTGCCAGCACCCTCGTACGGCTGTCGAACACCGGGGAGCTGTTTTTT. Its translation: CASTLVRLSNTGELFF. The chain carries TRBV12-3 or TRBV12-4 and TRBJ2-2, with D unclear. Trimming removed 7 bases from V and 0 bases from J, with 15 bases in between. CDR3 length equals 16 residues.

The V gene is TRBV23-1, the J gene TRBJ1-2; no firm D call. TRBV23-1 is an ORF, and what it does is uncertain. This CDR3 is 13 amino acids long. V lost 3 bases, J lost 9 bases, and 14 bases lay in between. CDR3 sequence: CASSHLDGERYTF. The CDR3 DNA reads as TGCGCCAGCAGTCACCTCGACGGCGAGCGCTACACCTTC.

The chain carries TRBV4-3 and TRBJ1-1, with D tentatively TRBD1 (5 bases). The CDR3 totals 15 residues. Per the germline V gene, CDR1 is LGHNA and CDR2 is YSLEER. V gave up 3 bases and J gave up 4 bases, with 15 bases separating them. The CDR3: CASSQPDLGPTEAFF. The CDR3 DNA sequence: TGCGCCAGCAGCCAGCCCGATTTGGGGCCCACTGAAGCTTTCTTT.

V and J are TRBV7-2 and TRBJ1-4, with 7 positions matching TRBD1. In germline, CDR1 is SGHTA, CDR2 FQGNSA. The CDR3 has 17 amino acids. The J segment lost 8 bases and the V segment lost 2 bases, leaving 14 bases of the junction unmatched. The DNA of the CDR3 is TGTGCCAGCAGCTTATCTAACCCGGCCAGGGGGAACGAAAAACTGTTTTTT. This codes for CASSLSNPARGNEKLFF.

V usage is TRBV5-5 and J usage is TRBJ1-5; D is perhaps TRBD1 (6 bases). The CDR3 is made up of 14 amino acids. Looked up from germline, CDR1 is SGHKS and CDR2 is YYEKEE (reference sequence). The germline V and J ends were trimmed by 0 bases and 15 bases, with 19 bases remaining between them. The DNA for the CDR3 is TGTGCCAGCAGCTTGGGGACAGCCCATCAGCCCGGGCATTTT. Translating gives CASSLGTAHQPGHF.

V usage is TRBV20-1 and J usage is TRBJ1-1; D gene uncertain. The CDR3 contains 12 residues. Germline V gene lookup returns CDR1 DFQATT and CDR2 SNEGSKA (reference sequence). V was clipped by 6 bases and J by 4 bases, with 12 bases between them. The CDR3 DNA sequence: TGCAGTGCCCCGAAGGAATCCACTGAAGCTTTCTTT. Translating gives CSAPKESTEAFF.

This clonotype has just a few counts. The chain joins TRBV7-9 to TRBJ1-2; the match to TRBD1 covers 7 bases. With 2 bases clipped from V and 11 bases from J, the junction kept 5 bases outside the gene matches. This CDR3 is built from 12 residues. The germline CDR1 and CDR2 sequences are SEHNR and FQNEAQ (reference sequence). The DNA of the CDR3 is TGTGCCAGCAGCTTAACAGGGGTTGGGTACACCTTC. Protein product: CASSLTGVGYTF.

The genes are TRBV4-3 and TRBJ1-2, with D tentatively TRBD1 (6 bases). There are 14 residues in the CDR3. Germline V gene sequence: CDR1 LGHNA, CDR2 YSLEER. V was pared by 0 bases and J by 5 bases, with 10 bases between. The CDR3: CASSQENRVYGYTF. The CDR3 nucleotides are TGCGCCAGCAGCCAAGAAAACAGGGTGTATGGCTACACCTTC.

The chain has TRBV6-2 or TRBV6-3 and TRBJ2-7, with unresolved D. CDR3 length: 11 amino acids. The germline V gene encodes CDR1 MNHEY and CDR2 SVGEGT. Trimming pared 2 bases from V and 4 bases from J, leaving 3 bases between. CDR3: CASSYRYEQYF. In DNA, the CDR3 is TGTGCCAGCAGTTACCGGTACGAGCAGTACTTC.

V usage is TRBV4-2 and J usage is TRBJ1-2; D ambiguous. Between the trimmed V and J ends, which lost 0 bases and 5 bases, there was a span of 16 bases. Germline CDR1 reads LGHNA; CDR2 reads YNFKEQ. This CDR3 has 16 amino acids. This chain's CDR3 is CASSQDRRQGSYGYTF. The CDR3 nucleotides read TGTGCCAGCAGCCAAGATAGGCGACAAGGATCATATGGCTACACCTTC.

This chain links TRBV5-6 with TRBJ1-5, with D perhaps matching TRBD1 (5 bases). V dropped 4 bases and J dropped 7 bases, with 18 bases sitting between them. Germline V lookup: CDR1 SGHDT, CDR2 YYEEEE. This CDR3 contains 15 residues. CDR3 loop: CASSRRDGWEQPQHF. DNA for the CDR3: TGTGCCAGCAGCCGTCGGGACGGTTGGGAACAGCCCCAGCATTTT. The full variable domain, with the rest looked up from reference TRBV5-6 and TRBJ1-5, is DAGVTQSPTHLIKTRGQQVTLRCSPKSGHDTVSWYQQALGQGPQFIFQYYEEEERQRGNFPDRFSGHQFPNYSSELNVNALLLGDSALYLCASSRRDGWEQPQHFGDGTRLSIL.

The CDR3 spells CASSPPGLPYEQYF. CDR3 coding DNA: TGTGCCAGCAGCCCACCGGGACTACCTTATGAGCAGTACTTC. The chain joins TRBV12-3 or TRBV12-4 to TRBJ2-7; 7 nucleotides agree with TRBD2. The CDR3 runs 14 residues. Trimming took 6 bases from V and 7 from J; bases not matched to a gene: 12.

The chain joins TRBV12-3 or TRBV12-4 to TRBJ1-1; weak D call: TRBD1 (5 bases). Trimming removed 3 bases at V and 4 bases at J, with 12 bases between. This CDR3 has 14 residues. This CDR3 is CASSLSGGGTEAFF. The CDR3 region has the DNA TGTGCCAGCAGTTTGAGTGGGGGAGGCACTGAAGCTTTCTTT.

The V call is TRBV28, the J call TRBJ1-6; D uncertain. Trimming cost V 7 bases and J 0 bases, with 7 bases left between them. This CDR3 region has 14 residues. Looked up from germline, CDR1 is MDHEN and CDR2 is SYDVKM. CDR3 sequence (DNA): TGTGCCAGCAAGGGAAGCTCCTATAATTCACCCCTCCACTTT. Its translation: CASKGSSYNSPLHF.

This clonotype showed up just a few times. This chain connects TRBV4-3 to TRBJ1-2, with D uncertain. This CDR3 spans 16 amino acids. Between the trimmed V and J ends, which lost 1 base and 0 bases, there was a span of 12 bases. Looked up from germline, CDR1 is LGHNA and CDR2 is YSLEER. CDR3 sequence: CASSQGPSGANYGYTF. CDR3 DNA: TGCGCCAGCAGCCAAGGCCCGAGCGGGGCTAACTATGGCTACACCTTC.

This chain joins TRBV4-2 and TRBJ1-6, with a possible D match to TRBD1 (5 bases). Germline assignment: CDR1 LGHNA and CDR2 YNFKEQ. The CDR3 extends over 14 amino acids. V shed 0 bases and J shed 9 bases, with 9 bases lying between them. CDR3 in DNA: TGTGCCAGCAGCCAAGATTCAGGGCTTTCACCCCTCCACTTT. Protein: CASSQDSGLSPLHF.

The V call is TRBV2, the J call TRBJ2-5; D ambiguous. The germline gives CDR1 SNHLY, CDR2 FYNNEI. This CDR3 contains 13 residues. Trimming removed 6 bases from V and 2 bases from J, with 10 bases in between. The CDR3 loop is CASSPAPQETQYF. DNA for the CDR3: TGTGCCAGCAGCCCAGCGCCTCAAGAGACCCAGTACTTC.

The chain employs TRBV28 and TRBJ1-6; unclear D gene. CDR3 size: 14 residues. Trimming stripped 2 bases from V and 7 bases from J, with 9 bases between. Germline V gene lookup returns CDR1 MDHEN and CDR2 SYDVKM. CDR3 DNA: TGTGCCAGCAGTTTAGCGGCCAGAAATTCACCCCTCCACTTT. It codes for CASSLAARNSPLHF. Full variable domain (rest looked up from reference TRBV28 and TRBJ1-6): DVKVTQSSRYLVKRTGEKVFLECVQDMDHENMFWYRQDPGLGLRLIYFSYDVKMKEKGDIPEGYSVSREKKERFSLILESASTNQTSMYLCASSLAARNSPLHFGNGTRLTVT.

J is TRBJ1-2 and V is TRBV5-6; 7 nucleotides match TRBD1. This CDR3 spans 14 amino acids. V lost 5 bases and J lost 4; bases outside the gene matches: 8. Germline loops: CDR1 SGHDT, CDR2 YYEEEE. CDR3 amino acids: CASSLTGLTYGYTF. In DNA, the CDR3 is TGTGCCAGCAGTTTGACAGGGTTGACCTATGGCTACACCTTC. The variable domain in full, completed from reference TRBV5-6 and TRBJ1-2, reads DAGVTQSPTHLIKTRGQQVTLRCSPKSGHDTVSWYQQALGQGPQFIFQYYEEEERQRGNFPDRFSGHQFPNYSSELNVNALLLGDSALYLCASSLTGLTYGYTFGSGTRLTVV.

This clonotype was recorded a few times. The chain uses TRBV25-1 and TRBJ1-5; no reliable D call. The CDR3 runs 14 residues. Germline V gene sequence: CDR1 MGHDK, CDR2 SYGVNS. V was trimmed by 4 bases and J by 5 bases, leaving 12 bases between them. The CDR3 bases are TGTGCCAGCAGTGTAGCCGGGAGTTATCAGCCCCAGCATTTT. It encodes CASSVAGSYQPQHF. The full variable domain, in which reference TRBV25-1 and TRBJ1-5 provide the parts outside the CDR3, is EADIYQTPRYLVIGTGKKITLECSQTMGHDKMYWYQQDPGMELHLIHYSYGVNSTEKGDLSSESTVSRIRTEHFPLTLESARPSHTSQYLCASSVAGSYQPQHFGDGTRLSIL.

This clonotype has more than one count but fewer than ten. This rearrangement joins TRBV24-1 to TRBJ1-5; 10 bases align to TRBD1. After removal of 3 bases from V and 0 bases from J, the junction contained 4 bases not matched to a gene. This CDR3 spans 17 amino acids. CDR1 and CDR2 (germline): KGHDR, SFDVKD. The CDR3 here is CATSDVRQGASNQPQHF. Here the CDR3 DNA reads TGTGCCACCAGTGATGTGAGACAGGGGGCTAGCAATCAGCCCCAGCATTTT.